The 30 T cell receptor beta chains reported below all come from one sample, sequenced in a study of identical twins. From the 5' RACE reads, TCRdb called clonotypes with MiXCR, one entry per CDR3 protein. The sample holds some 210,000 distinct CDR3 sequences, about 15% seen once. This sample was also put to use in a study of T cells expressing NK-cell markers.

Source material: CD8+ T cells sorted from blood. The source of these receptors is a young woman in good health.

The gene calls are TRBV6-2 or TRBV6-3 and TRBJ1-2, with D possibly TRBD1 on 5 matching bases. V gave up 6 bases and J gave up 3 bases, with 17 bases separating them. From germline, CDR1 is MNHEY and CDR2 SVGEGT. CDR3 length: 15 amino acids. CDR3 DNA: TGTGCCAGCAGCCAGGATCCACAGGAGTACTATGGCTACACCTTC. Its protein product is CASSQDPQEYYGYTF.

This chain connects TRBV20-1 to TRBJ1-2; maybe TRBD1 (6 bases). In germline, CDR1 is DFQATT, CDR2 SNEGSKA (reference sequence). With 0 bases removed from V and 3 bases from J, the gap between germline ends came to 11 bases. This CDR3 has 14 amino acids. The DNA of the CDR3 is TGCAGTGCTAGAGATATTGCAGGGGACTATGGCTACACCTTC. It encodes CSARDIAGDYGYTF.

This chain joins TRBV5-1 and TRBJ1-3, with a possible D match to TRBD1 (6 bases). The length of the CDR3 is 18 residues. V was clipped by 0 bases and J by 3 bases, with 19 bases between them. Looked up from germline, CDR1 is SGHRS and CDR2 is YFSETQ. The chain's CDR3 is CASSLDLGALGIGNTIYF. The CDR3 DNA follows: TGCGCCAGCAGCTTGGATCTGGGGGCGTTAGGGATTGGAAACACCATATATTTT.

This clonotype was observed many times. The germline gene is not matched at one end of the junction; a read error may be the cause. This chain connects TRBV9 to TRBJ1-1, with 7 nucleotides matching TRBD1. From germline, CDR1 is SGDLS and CDR2 YYNGEE. This CDR3 spans 11 amino acids. In DNA form, the CDR3 reads TGTGCCAGCCAGAACAGGGGAGATTTAATCTTT. Amino acids: CASQNRGDLIF.

The chain recombines TRBV15 with TRBJ2-2, with 8 nucleotides matching TRBD2. Looked up from germline, CDR1 is LNHNV and CDR2 is YYDKDF (reference sequence). The CDR3 totals 16 residues. V dropped 3 bases and J dropped 8; count of bases not matched to a gene: 11. The CDR3 spells CATSSGLAGMAGELFF. The CDR3, as DNA: TGTGCCACCAGCAGTGGCTTAGCGGGAATGGCGGGGGAGCTGTTTTTT.

The rearrangement links TRBV9 to TRBJ1-5; the D gene is possibly TRBD1 (6 bases). Trimming took off 0 bases at V and 7 bases at J, with 14 bases between the two ends. This CDR3 contains 15 residues. Germline assignment: CDR1 SGDLS and CDR2 YYNGEE. The CDR3 reads CASSVDGGGGQPQHF. CDR3 sequence (DNA): TGTGCCAGCAGCGTAGATGGGGGAGGGGGACAGCCCCAGCATTTT.

The V call is TRBV20-1, the J call TRBJ1-1; the D is unclear. The CDR3 has 12 residues. Germline CDR1 DFQATT, CDR2 SNEGSKA (reference sequence). Deletions cut 0 bases from V and 8 bases from J, with 10 bases between. The CDR3 spells CSARELTGEAFF. The CDR3 coding sequence is TGCAGTGCTAGAGAACTGACGGGGGAAGCTTTCTTT.

This clonotype was seen more than once but under ten times. The chain employs TRBV20-1 and TRBJ2-1, with no clear D. Trimming took 0 bases from V and 9 from J, leaving 18 bases between them. The CDR3 contains 15 residues. In germline, CDR1 is DFQATT, CDR2 SNEGSKA (reference sequence). The CDR3 loop is CSARDGDKWPGEQFF. The CDR3 DNA is TGCAGTGCTAGAGATGGGGATAAGTGGCCCGGTGAGCAGTTCTTC.

This clonotype was seen repeatedly, ten times or more. The CDR3 loop reads CSMVAVGGGNEQFF. The DNA of the CDR3 is TGCAGCATGGTAGCGGTAGGAGGAGGGAATGAGCAGTTCTTC. V usage is TRBV29-1 and J usage is TRBJ2-1; tentative D call: TRBD2 (6 bases). The CDR3 contains 14 residues. The V gene's germline CDR1 is SQVTM and CDR2 ANQGSEA. The germline V and J ends were trimmed by 8 bases and 7 bases, with 21 bases remaining between them.

The chain uses TRBV29-1 and TRBJ2-1, with TRBD2 matching over 10 bases. Germline assignment: CDR1 SQVTM and CDR2 ANQGSEA. This CDR3 is built from 15 residues. V shed 3 bases and J 5 bases; nucleotides not matched to a gene: 7. DNA for the CDR3: TGCAGCGTTGATGGAGCGGGGGGGCCGAACAATGAGCAGTTCTTC. This gives the protein CSVDGAGGPNNEQFF.

This clonotype was detected only a few times. The V call is TRBV4-1, the J call TRBJ2-7, with 9 bases identical to TRBD1. V lost 1 base and J lost 3; bases outside the gene matches: 4. This CDR3 contains 15 residues. Per germline, CDR1 MGHRA and CDR2 YSYEKL. In DNA, the CDR3 is TGCGCCAGCAGCCAAGGGACAGGGGTAGGCTACGAGCAGTACTTC. Protein sequence: CASSQGTGVGYEQYF.

The gene calls are TRBV5-6 and TRBJ1-6, with D tentatively TRBD1 (6 bases). The CDR3 totals 19 residues. Per germline, CDR1 SGHDT and CDR2 YYEEEE. V was pared by 4 bases and J by 7 bases, with 27 bases between. Here the CDR3 DNA reads TGTGCCAGCAGCCCTACAGGGTTGCGCCCTTCGTCCCAAAATTCACCCCTCCACTTT. It encodes CASSPTGLRPSSQNSPLHF.

This rearrangement joins TRBV20-1 to TRBJ2-1, with 8 bases lining up with TRBD2. The CDR3 is 14 residues long. Germline V gene lookup returns CDR1 DFQATT and CDR2 SNEGSKA (reference sequence). Unmatched junction bases numbered 7, after V lost 5 bases and J lost 4 bases. The CDR3 coding sequence is TGCAGTGCTTTTAGCGGGAAGGGATACAATGAGCAGTTCTTC. It is translated as CSAFSGKGYNEQFF.

The chain joins TRBV6-1 to TRBJ2-1; D may be TRBD2 (6 bases). V lost 0 bases, J lost 5 bases, and 11 bases lay in between. CDR3 length: 15 amino acids. The germline V gene has CDR1 MNHNS and CDR2 SASEGT. The CDR3 sequence: CASSEASGLNNEQFF. The CDR3 DNA is TGTGCCAGCAGTGAAGCTAGCGGCCTTAACAATGAGCAGTTCTTC.

This clonotype appeared many times. The chain recombines TRBV11-2 with TRBJ2-3; possibly TRBD2 for D (6 bases). Germline CDR1 reads SGHAT; CDR2 reads FQNNGV. This CDR3 region has 18 residues. V shed 5 bases and J shed 2 bases, with 23 bases lying between them. CDR3 protein: CASSPHRVVRGYTDTQYF. The CDR3 DNA sequence: TGTGCCAGCAGCCCCCATCGGGTTGTGCGGGGATACACAGATACGCAGTATTTT.

A few counts support this clonotype. The chain joins TRBV7-9 to TRBJ2-3; 8 bases are a match to TRBD2. Germline V lookup: CDR1 SEHNR, CDR2 FQNEAQ (reference sequence). CDR3 length equals 14 residues. Losses at the gene ends were 4 bases for V and 6 bases for J; bases not matched to a gene: 6. CDR3 loop: CASSSPGRADTQYF. CDR3 bases: TGTGCCAGCAGCTCCCCCGGGAGGGCGGATACGCAGTATTTT.

This clonotype appeared a few times. This chain joins TRBV7-9 and TRBJ2-1; D ambiguous. This CDR3 is 16 amino acids long. Germline V CDR1 and CDR2: SEHNR, FQNEAQ (reference sequence). The V end was cut by 1 base, the J end by 8 bases, with 18 bases between. In DNA form, the CDR3 reads TGTGCCAGCAGCTTAGGCGTACTCCTGCTTTTCGATGAGCAGTTCTTC. Protein: CASSLGVLLLFDEQFF.

This chain joins TRBV12-3 or TRBV12-4 and TRBJ1-1; D is unclear. Trimming took 3 bases from V and 4 from J, leaving 9 bases between them. This CDR3 is 13 amino acids long. CDR3 in DNA: TGTGCCAGCAGTTTTGGCGGACTCACTGAAGCTTTCTTT. It is translated as CASSFGGLTEAFF.

This clonotype showed up just a few times. This chain uses TRBV10-3 with TRBJ1-5; weak D call: TRBD1 (5 bases). CDR1 and CDR2 (germline): ENHRY, SYGVKD. Deletions cut 3 bases from V and 7 bases from J, with 7 bases between. The length of the CDR3 is 12 residues. The CDR3 region is CAISEGTQPQHF. As DNA, the CDR3 is TGTGCCATCAGTGAAGGGACCCAGCCCCAGCATTTT.

Ten or more counts support this clonotype. The chain couples TRBV4-2 to TRBJ2-7, with D perhaps matching TRBD1 (5 bases). CDR1 is LGHNA, CDR2 YNFKEQ, per germline. The V end was cut by 4 bases, the J end by 5 bases, with 9 bases between. The CDR3 is made up of 12 amino acids. This CDR3 is CASSLSRDEQYF. The DNA for the CDR3 is TGTGCCAGCAGCCTTTCCAGGGACGAGCAGTACTTC.

This clonotype was seen ten or more times. This chain links TRBV7-2 with TRBJ2-7; D unclear. Germline CDR1 and CDR2: SGHTA and FQGNSA. V was trimmed by 3 bases and J by 2 bases, leaving 11 bases between them. This CDR3 contains 14 residues. The chain's CDR3 is CASSFRKTTYEQYF. CDR3 nucleotide sequence: TGTGCCAGCAGCTTTAGGAAAACCACCTACGAGCAGTACTTC.

The chain recombines TRBV3-1 with TRBJ2-1; a weak D match, TRBD2 (6 bases). Germline CDR1 LGHDT, CDR2 YNNKEL (reference sequence). V lost 7 bases to trimming and J lost 0 bases, with 13 bases between them. The CDR3 is 15 residues long. As DNA, the CDR3 is TGTGCCAGCACCCGTGACGGGGGCTCCTACAATGAGCAGTTCTTC. Its protein product is CASTRDGGSYNEQFF.

This clonotype was recorded a few times. The J gene is TRBJ2-5, the V gene TRBV12-3 or TRBV12-4, with 10 bases identical to TRBD2. V gave up 4 bases and J gave up 7 bases; unmatched junction bases: 9. This CDR3 is built from 15 residues. This CDR3 is CASSSIAGGQTTQYF. Here the CDR3 DNA reads TGTGCCAGCAGTTCAATAGCGGGGGGACAGACGACCCAGTACTTC.

Here the CDR3 DNA reads TGTGCCAGCAGTTACCTCCCAGCTAGCGGGGAGTACAATGAGCAGTTCTTC. This gives the protein CASSYLPASGEYNEQFF. The gene calls are TRBV6-2 or TRBV6-3 and TRBJ2-1; 9 bases are shared with TRBD2. The junction had 9 bases not matched to a gene; V was cut back by 2 bases and J by 4 bases. The CDR3 is made up of 17 amino acids. Germline V gene sequence: CDR1 MNHEY, CDR2 SVGEGT.

This clonotype has just a few counts. The rearrangement links TRBV28 to TRBJ2-2, with D uncertain. CDR3 length equals 13 residues. Trimming removed 6 bases from V and 3 bases from J, with 8 bases in between. CDR1 and CDR2 (germline): MDHEN, SYDVKM. CDR3 in amino acids: CASSPIHTGELFF. The CDR3 nucleotides are TGTGCCAGCAGCCCCATCCACACCGGGGAGCTGTTTTTT.

This clonotype was seen more than once but under ten times. CDR3 residues: CASSSGQGDPEAFF. The CDR3, as DNA: TGTGCCAGCAGCTCGGGACAGGGGGATCCTGAAGCTTTCTTT. This chain links TRBV7-9 with TRBJ1-1, with 11 nucleotides matching TRBD1. Germline V lookup: CDR1 SEHNR, CDR2 FQNEAQ (reference sequence). The CDR3 is made up of 14 amino acids. Losses at the gene ends were 4 bases for V and 6 bases for J; bases not matched to a gene: 4.

The sample holds many counts of this clonotype. The chain has TRBV29-1 and TRBJ1-2; TRBD1 is a possible D gene (5 bases). Trimming removed 5 bases from V and 4 bases from J, with 17 bases in between. There are 14 residues in the CDR3. Germline lookup yields CDR1 SQVTM and CDR2 ANQGSEA. This CDR3 reads CSVKSGTLAYGYTF. The CDR3 region has the DNA TGCAGCGTTAAATCAGGGACCCTTGCCTATGGCTACACCTTC.

This clonotype turned up a few times. The chain links TRBV7-8 to TRBJ2-7; a weak D match, TRBD2 (7 bases). The CDR3 has 15 amino acids. V was cut by 2 bases and J by 5 bases, with 16 bases left in between. Germline CDR1 SGHVS, CDR2 FQNEAQ. This CDR3 is CASSLTRGAWDEQYF. The CDR3 DNA follows: TGTGCCAGCAGCTTAACCCGGGGGGCGTGGGACGAGCAGTACTTC.

This clonotype was seen a handful of times. This CDR3 reads CASSEPGSSYNEQFF. The CDR3 bases are TGTGCCAGCAGTGAACCGGGGAGCTCCTACAATGAGCAGTTCTTC. The chain recombines TRBV2 with TRBJ2-1; possible D gene TRBD2, 5 bases. Trimming left V 2 bases short and J 0 bases short, with 8 bases between. The CDR3 consists of 15 residues. Germline V gene lookup returns CDR1 SNHLY and CDR2 FYNNEI.

This clonotype has more than one count but fewer than ten. The chain has TRBV4-1 and TRBJ2-5; a possible D gene is TRBD1 (5 bases). The CDR3 consists of 15 residues. Per germline, CDR1 MGHRA and CDR2 YSYEKL. V gave up 2 bases and J gave up 2 bases, with 12 bases separating them. DNA for the CDR3: TGCGCCAGCAGCCAAAGATGGGGCGATCAAGAGACCCAGTACTTC. It specifies CASSQRWGDQETQYF.